A single sample gave rise to the 32 T cell receptor beta chains below, sequenced in a study of cytomegalovirus exposure and HLA in healthy donors. The primer mix had 60 Vbeta and 13 Jbeta primers. The assay was immunoSEQ multiplex PCR, and TCRdb's table has in-frame clones only and misses some. The sample holds about 92,000 clones, roughly 80% seen once. The sample taken for sequencing was PBMCs. Source of these receptors: a girl aged 2 to 9 in good health and CMV-seropositive.

This chain's CDR3 is CASSSPGETATNEQFF. DNA of the CDR3: TGTGCCAGCAGTTCGCCGGGGGAAACCGCAACCAATGAGCAGTTCTTC. This chain joins TRBV28 and TRBJ2-1; D might be TRBD2 (6 bases). There are 16 residues in the CDR3. V lost 4 bases and J lost 6, with 19 bases in between. The germline V gene encodes CDR1 MDHEN and CDR2 SYDVKM.

CDR3 protein: CASSLTGGNEQFF. For the CDR3, the DNA is TGTGCCAGCAGCCTGACGGGGGGCAATGAGCAGTTCTTC. V usage is TRBV7-9 and J usage is TRBJ2-1, with 7 bases matching TRBD2. Unmatched junction bases numbered 4, after V lost 5 bases and J lost 6 bases. Germline values: CDR1 SEHNR, CDR2 FQNEAQ (reference sequence). The CDR3 is 13 amino acids.

The chain couples TRBV19 to TRBJ1-1, with 12 positions matching TRBD1. The CDR3 consists of 16 residues. Per the germline V gene, CDR1 is LNHDA and CDR2 is SQIVND (reference sequence). J gave up 5 bases and V 7 bases, and 11 bases lay outside the gene matches. This CDR3 is CASKWSGTGGYTEAFF. DNA for the CDR3: TGTGCCAGTAAGTGGTCGGGGACAGGGGGCTATACTGAAGCTTTCTTT.

The chain has TRBV28 and TRBJ2-3, with 9 positions matching TRBD1. Trimming took 11 bases from V and 0 from J; bases not matched to a gene: 9. Germline V CDR1 and CDR2: MDHEN, SYDVKM. CDR3 length: 15 amino acids. CDR3 nucleotide sequence: TGTGCCTCCCGCAAGGGGACAGGGAGCACAGATACGCAGTATTTT. Amino acid sequence: CASRKGTGSTDTQYF.

The V gene is TRBV5-4, the J gene TRBJ1-2; no firm D call. CDR1 and CDR2 from the germline V gene are SGHNT and YYREEE (reference sequence). Trimming stripped 4 bases from V and 8 bases from J, with 12 bases between. CDR3 size: 12 residues. In DNA, the CDR3 is TGTGCCAGCAGCATCGACTATGGGGGCTACACCTTC. Residues: CASSIDYGGYTF. The full variable domain, its missing parts supplied by reference TRBV5-4 and TRBJ1-2, is ETGVTQSPTHLIKTRGQQVTLRCSSQSGHNTVSWYQQALGQGPQFIFQYYREEENGRGNFPPRFSGLQFPNYSSELNVNALELDDSALYLCASSIDYGGYTFGSGTRLTVV.

The chain employs TRBV2 and TRBJ2-3; a weak D match, TRBD2 (5 bases). The ends were cut back, 4 bases at V and 11 bases at J, with 25 bases in the middle. The CDR3 length is 16 residues. Germline CDR1 is SNHLY and CDR2 is FYNNEI. The CDR3 is CASSVKLVTGLVGQYF. CDR3 DNA: TGTGCCAGCAGTGTAAAACTAGTCACCGGTTTAGTTGGGCAGTATTTT. The full variable domain, in which reference TRBV2 and TRBJ2-3 provide the parts outside the CDR3, is EPEVTQTPSHQVTQMGQEVILRCVPISNHLYFYWYRQILGQKVEFLVSFYNNEISEKSEIFDDQFSVERPDGSNFTLKIRSTKLEDSAMYFCASSVKLVTGLVGQYFGPGTRLTVL.

This clone was seen more than once but under ten times. J is TRBJ1-1 and V is TRBV30, with D possibly matching TRBD1 (5 bases). V was cut by 0 bases and J by 6 bases, with 14 bases left in between. CDR1 is GTSNPN, CDR2 SVGIG, per germline (reference sequence). The CDR3 runs to 14 residues. In DNA, the CDR3 is TGTGCCTGGAGTGTAGGGCAGGGATGGGCTGAAGCTTTCTTT. Translating gives CAWSVGQGWAEAFF.

V gene TRBV18 combines with J gene TRBJ1-1; TRBD1 agrees at 11 bases. The CDR3 length is 14 residues. V lost 5 bases, J lost 12 bases, and 11 bases stayed unmatched. CDR1 and CDR2 (germline): KGHSH, LQKENI. The CDR3 DNA is TGTGCCAGCTCAAAAGGGACAGGGGGGACCATACCTTTCTTT. Protein: CASSKGTGGTIPFF.

This chain uses TRBV7-2 with TRBJ2-7, with D maybe TRBD2 (5 bases). Trimming took off 2 bases at V and 6 bases at J, with 14 bases between the two ends. CDR3 length: 14 residues. In germline, CDR1 is SGHTA, CDR2 FQGNSA. The CDR3 DNA reads TGTGCCAGCAGCTTATATGGGAGCTGGGGCGAGCAGTACTTC. This translates into CASSLYGSWGEQYF. The whole variable domain, filled in from reference TRBV7-2 and TRBJ2-7, reads GAGVSQSPSNKVTEKGKDVELRCDPISGHTALYWYRQSLGQGLEFLIYFQGNSAPDKSGLPSDRFSAERTGGSVSTLTIQRTQQEDSAVYLCASSLYGSWGEQYFGPGTRLTVT.

This chain connects TRBV23-1 to TRBJ2-7; TRBD2 is a possible D gene (6 bases). TRBV23-1 is an ORF, with its function uncertain. Trimming removed 6 bases at V and 0 bases at J, with 15 bases between. The CDR3 is made up of 15 amino acids. CDR3 in DNA: TGCGCCAGCAGCCCCGGAGGGCCGCGCTCCTACGAGCAGTACTTC. It translates to CASSPGGPRSYEQYF.

The chain employs TRBV19 and TRBJ1-1, with D perhaps TRBD1 (5 bases). Trimming shortened V by 10 bases and J by 5 bases, and 17 bases separated the two germline ends. The CDR3 is 13 residues long. Germline V gene lookup returns CDR1 LNHDA and CDR2 SQIVND (reference sequence). The CDR3 DNA reads as TGTGCCACCAAAACGACCGGGGGGACTGAAGCTTTCTTT. Amino acid sequence: CATKTTGGTEAFF.

The J gene is TRBJ2-7, the V gene TRBV5-1, with TRBD2 matching over 12 bases. V gave up 2 bases and J gave up 4 bases; unmatched junction bases: 7. Germline V gene lookup returns CDR1 SGHRS and CDR2 YFSETQ. The CDR3 runs 16 residues. CDR3 in amino acids: CASSLPGLAGSYEQYF. CDR3 in DNA: TGCGCCAGCAGCTTACCGGGACTAGCGGGCTCGTACGAGCAGTACTTC.

The J gene is TRBJ2-7, the V gene TRBV29-1; possibly TRBD2 for D (6 bases). Looked up from germline, CDR1 is SQVTM and CDR2 is ANQGSEA. The CDR3 is 13 amino acids. V lost 5 bases, J lost 5 bases, and 16 bases lay in between. CDR3 in DNA: TGCAGCGTTCGCAATATTGGGGGGAACGAGCAGTACTTC. It specifies CSVRNIGGNEQYF.

The DNA for the CDR3 is TGTGCCTGGAGTGTACAGAACTATGGCTACACCTTC. Translating gives CAWSVQNYGYTF. The chain is built from TRBV30 and TRBJ1-2; D gene ambiguous. The V and J ends lost 0 bases and 2 bases respectively, with 4 bases between them. Germline V gene sequence: CDR1 GTSNPN, CDR2 SVGIG (reference sequence). This CDR3 comprises 12 residues.

This sequence joins TRBV5-1 and TRBJ2-1; the D gene is possibly TRBD1 (5 bases). Deletions cut 5 bases from V and 2 bases from J, with 11 bases between. CDR3 size: 14 residues. Germline V CDR1 and CDR2: SGHRS, YFSETQ. CDR3 nucleotide sequence: TGCGCCAGCAGTGAGAAGACAGCCTACAATGAGCAGTTCTTC. Its protein is CASSEKTAYNEQFF.

The chain links TRBV7-2 to TRBJ2-7, with D uncertain. In germline, CDR1 is SGHTA, CDR2 FQGNSA. The CDR3 extends over 14 amino acids. V was pared by 4 bases and J by 5 bases, with 15 bases between. The CDR3 reads CASSSYVRLDEQYF. The CDR3 region has the DNA TGTGCCAGCAGCTCCTACGTCAGGTTGGACGAGCAGTACTTC.

This chain links TRBV6-6 with TRBJ1-4; tentative D call: TRBD1 (6 bases). Germline lookup yields CDR1 MNHNY and CDR2 SVGAGI (reference sequence). V was pared by 4 bases and J by 11 bases, with 17 bases between. CDR3 size: 14 residues. CDR3 DNA: TGTGCCAGCAGTTCTACCATAGGACAGCCTAAACTGTTTTTT. This translates into CASSSTIGQPKLFF.

The genes are TRBV30 and TRBJ2-1; no clear D gene. CDR3 length equals 12 residues. The ends were cut back, 2 bases at V and 9 bases at J, with 11 bases in the middle. Germline CDR1 is GTSNPN and CDR2 is SVGIG (reference sequence). DNA of the CDR3: TGTGCCTGGAGTCATGAGCTGCGTGAGCAGTTCTTC. Translated, it gives CAWSHELREQFF.

The chain employs TRBV25-1 and TRBJ2-3, with 9 bases aligning to TRBD2. Germline values: CDR1 MGHDK, CDR2 SYGVNS. This CDR3 is 18 amino acids long. After removal of 8 bases from V and 3 bases from J, the junction contained 18 bases not matched to a gene. CDR3 sequence reads: CASSHLAGLIGGTDTQYF. The CDR3, as DNA: TGTGCCAGCTCCCATCTAGCGGGATTAATAGGGGGAACAGATACGCAGTATTTT.

The V gene is TRBV11-2, the J gene TRBJ1-2; the D is unclear. Germline lookup yields CDR1 SGHAT and CDR2 FQNNGV. Trimming left V 1 base short and J 6 bases short, with 12 bases between. The CDR3 covers 14 residues. The DNA for the CDR3 is TGTGCCAGCAGCTTAGGACGGTATACAGATGGCTACACCTTC. Translated, it gives CASSLGRYTDGYTF.

V usage is TRBV7-9 and J usage is TRBJ2-5; D is possibly TRBD1 (5 bases). The CDR3 contains 14 residues. Trimming removed 1 base from V and 5 bases from J, with 11 bases in between. Germline CDR1 SEHNR, CDR2 FQNEAQ (reference sequence). As DNA, the CDR3 is TGTGCCAGCAGCTTAGTCAGGGAATTGGAGACCCAGTACTTC. Translated, it gives CASSLVRELETQYF.

The table lists this clone with a few counts. The V and J genes are TRBV4-1 and TRBJ1-2, with TRBD1 matching 8 bases. Looked up from germline, CDR1 is MGHRA and CDR2 is YSYEKL. V gave up 0 bases and J gave up 1 base; unmatched junction bases: 13. This CDR3 comprises 19 residues. In DNA, the CDR3 is TGCGCCAGCAGCCAAGATAACTGGCAGGGGGCGTTCGGTAACTATGGCTACACCTTC. This translates into CASSQDNWQGAFGNYGYTF.

The CDR3 DNA reads TGCAGCGTCGCTGACAGAAGGGGGGAAGCTTTCTTT. It codes for CSVADRRGEAFF. The rearrangement links TRBV29-1 to TRBJ1-1, with a weak D call TRBD1 (6 bases). Germline values: CDR1 SQVTM, CDR2 ANQGSEA. CDR3 length: 12 residues. V lost 6 bases to trimming and J lost 8 bases, with 16 bases between them. The full variable domain, in which reference TRBV29-1 and TRBJ1-1 provide the parts outside the CDR3, is SAVISQKPSRDICQRGTSLTIQCQVDSQVTMMFWYRQQPGQSLTLIATANQGSEATYESGFVIDKFPISRPNLTFSTLTVSNMSPEDSSIYLCSVADRRGEAFFGQGTRLTVV.

This clone was seen more than once but under ten times. The V call is TRBV6-1, the J call TRBJ2-7, with 7 bases matching TRBD2. Germline CDR1 and CDR2: MNHNS and SASEGT. The CDR3 runs 12 residues. With 6 bases clipped from V and 4 bases from J, the junction kept 3 bases outside the gene matches. As DNA, the CDR3 is TGTGCCAGCAGGACTAGCACTTACGAGCAGTACTTC. Amino acids: CASRTSTYEQYF.

This chain links TRBV5-6 with TRBJ1-1, with D possibly TRBD1 on 6 matching bases. V lost 4 bases and J 6 bases, leaving 10 bases between the germline ends. The V gene's germline CDR1 is SGHDT and CDR2 YYEEEE. The CDR3 extends over 12 amino acids. The CDR3 protein is CASSRGGAEAFF. In DNA form, the CDR3 reads TGTGCCAGCAGCAGAGGGGGGGCTGAAGCTTTCTTT.

The rearrangement joins TRBV10-1 to TRBJ2-1, with 11 bases fitting TRBD2. The CDR3 sequence is 15 residues long. V gave up 4 bases and J gave up 5 bases; unmatched junction bases: 4. Germline values: CDR1 WNHNN, CDR2 SYGVQD (reference sequence). The CDR3 sequence: CASSAAGLADNEQFF. In DNA form, the CDR3 reads TGCGCCAGCAGTGCGGCGGGACTAGCGGACAATGAGCAGTTCTTC.

V usage is TRBV29-1 and J usage is TRBJ1-1; 8 nucleotides agree with TRBD1. Trimming cost V 1 base and J 7 bases; bases outside gene matches: 23. Germline CDR1 and CDR2: SQVTM and ANQGSEA. The CDR3 spans 19 residues. As DNA, the CDR3 is TGCAGCGTTGAAGGGTGGATCGGGTACAGGGGGTTCTTCAGTGGTGAAGCTTTCTTT. It encodes CSVEGWIGYRGFFSGEAFF.

The CDR3 is CASSSTSGRGKTQYF. CDR3 DNA: TGTGCCAGCAGCTCGACTAGCGGGAGAGGAAAGACCCAGTACTTC. The rearrangement uses TRBV7-6 and TRBJ2-5; TRBD2 agrees at 12 bases. The V gene end was trimmed by 4 bases and the J gene end by 6 bases; junction bases not matched to a gene: 6. This CDR3 contains 15 residues. Germline V lookup: CDR1 SGHVS, CDR2 FNYEAQ. Based on the CDR3 plus reference TRBV7-6 and TRBJ2-5, the full variable domain is GAGVSQSPRYKVTKRGQDVALRCDPISGHVSLYWYRQALGQGPEFLTYFNYEAQQDKSGLPNDRFSAERPEGSISTLTIQRTEQRDSAMYRCASSSTSGRGKTQYFGPGTRLLVL.

The CDR3 loop reads CASKTNNGQGLEAFF. The CDR3 DNA is TGTGCCAGTAAAACAAATAATGGACAGGGTTTAGAAGCTTTCTTT. The chain joins TRBV19 to TRBJ1-1; 8 bases line up with TRBD1. CDR1 and CDR2 from the germline V gene are LNHDA and SQIVND (reference sequence). The CDR3 has 15 residues. With 7 bases clipped from V and 8 bases from J, the junction kept 15 bases outside the gene matches.

The V and J genes are TRBV30 and TRBJ2-1; the match to TRBD2 covers 7 bases. With 3 bases clipped from V and 7 bases from J, the junction kept 12 bases outside the gene matches. The CDR3 has 15 residues. The germline CDR1 and CDR2 sequences are GTSNPN and SVGIG (reference sequence). Here the CDR3 reads CAWRPFAGVENEQFF. The CDR3, as DNA: TGTGCCTGGAGGCCGTTTGCGGGAGTAGAGAATGAGCAGTTCTTC.

This clone was found a few times. This chain uses TRBV2 with TRBJ2-1, with D tentatively TRBD2 (6 bases). The CDR3 runs to 14 residues. Germline V CDR1 and CDR2: SNHLY, FYNNEI. V gave up 0 bases and J gave up 10 bases, with 13 bases separating them. The CDR3 loop reads CASSEALRGREQFF. The CDR3 nucleotides are TGTGCCAGCAGTGAAGCGCTTCGGGGGAGAGAGCAGTTCTTC.

The rearrangement joins TRBV6-5 to TRBJ2-7; 7 bases map to TRBD1. The J segment lost 3 bases and the V segment lost 0 bases, leaving 8 bases of the junction unmatched. Germline CDR1 and CDR2: MNHEY and SVGAGI. CDR3 length: 16 residues. CDR3 coding DNA: TGTGCCAGCAGTTACTCCCAAGACAGGGTTCACTACGAGCAGTACTTC. Translation: CASSYSQDRVHYEQYF.